The 21 T cell receptor beta chains in this list originate from one sample, sequenced in a study of CD8 T cells in Susac syndrome. Random hexamers were used to reverse transcribe an amount of about 0.45 to 1 ug RNA. TCRdb reprocessed the immunoSEQ multiplex PCR reads with MiXCR, giving one entry per CDR3 protein. This sample has some 120,000 distinct CDR3 sequences, with around 94% found just once. Sequencing was performed on CD4+ T cells from PBMCs. These receptors all come from a human donor in good health.

The rearrangement joins TRBV3-1 to TRBJ2-1; TRBD2 matches at 11 bases. The CDR3 contains 17 residues. V was pared by 0 bases and J by 6 bases, with 7 bases of the junction left unmatched. Looked up from germline, CDR1 is LGHDT and CDR2 is YNNKEL (reference sequence). The CDR3 nucleotides are TGTGCCAGCAGCCAAGATAAACTAGCGGGAGAGGGCAATGAGCAGTTCTTC. As protein: CASSQDKLAGEGNEQFF.

The J gene is TRBJ2-1, the V gene TRBV7-2; no definite D call. The CDR3 has 14 amino acids. Deletions cut 4 bases from V and 3 bases from J, with 10 bases between. Germline-derived CDR1 and CDR2 are SGHTA and FQGNSA. The CDR3 region is CASSSDRFYNEQFF. DNA of the CDR3: TGTGCCAGCAGCTCCGATCGTTTCTACAATGAGCAGTTCTTC.

Notes on this clonotype: At one end the junction does not follow the germline gene, possibly because of a read error. V is TRBV7-9 and J is TRBJ2-4; TRBD1 or TRBD2 may be the D gene (5 bases each). The CDR3 length is 11 residues. Germline CDR1 is SEHNR and CDR2 is FQNEAQ (reference sequence). CDR3 region: CASSPGAGANF. The CDR3 DNA reads TGTGCCAGCAGCCCTGGGGCCGGGGCAAACTTC.

The chain is built from TRBV7-2 and TRBJ2-3; D assignment may be TRBD1 or TRBD2 (6 bases each). The CDR3 totals 15 residues. Trimming removed 2 bases at V and 1 base at J, with 10 bases between. Germline V gene data show CDR1 as SGHTA and CDR2 as FQGNSA. In DNA, the CDR3 is TGTGCCAGCAGCTTACTCGGGGGCGGCACAGATACGCAGTATTTT. This gives the protein CASSLLGGGTDTQYF.

The chain joins TRBV30 to TRBJ2-7, with 10 bases that match TRBD1. Trimming took 2 bases from V and 7 from J; bases not matched to a gene: 5. Per the germline V gene, CDR1 is GTSNPN and CDR2 is SVGIG (reference sequence). The CDR3 sequence is 13 residues long. The CDR3 coding sequence is TGTGCCTGGAGTCGACAGGGGGCAGGGGAGCAGTACTTC. Protein sequence: CAWSRQGAGEQYF.

The chain is built from TRBV7-2 and TRBJ2-1, with D unclear. The CDR3 contains 13 residues. V was clipped by 6 bases and J by 4 bases, with 10 bases between them. Germline-derived CDR1 and CDR2 are SGHTA and FQGNSA. CDR3: CASRRLDYNEQFF. In DNA, the CDR3 is TGTGCCAGCAGGCGACTGGATTACAATGAGCAGTTCTTC.

V usage is TRBV19 and J usage is TRBJ2-1, with D uncertain. The CDR3 has 15 amino acids. V shed 1 base and J shed 2 bases, with 9 bases lying between them. The germline CDR1 and CDR2 sequences are LNHDA and SQIVND (reference sequence). Here the CDR3 DNA reads TGTGCCAGTAGTATAGGGGCGGTTGCCTACAATGAGCAGTTCTTC. It codes for CASSIGAVAYNEQFF.

The V call is TRBV5-1, the J call TRBJ2-5, with a weak D call TRBD2 (5 bases). The CDR3 spans 16 residues. Per the germline V gene, CDR1 is SGHRS and CDR2 is YFSETQ. V was trimmed by 1 base and J by 5 bases, leaving 18 bases between them. This CDR3 reads CASSLRRTELGETQYF. The CDR3 DNA is TGCGCCAGCAGCTTGAGGAGGACGGAGCTGGGGGAGACCCAGTACTTC.

V usage is TRBV19 and J usage is TRBJ1-1, with D unclear. The CDR3 is 13 amino acids. V was cut by 5 bases and J by 2 bases, with 9 bases left in between. Per the germline V gene, CDR1 is LNHDA and CDR2 is SQIVND (reference sequence). CDR3 nucleotides: TGTGCCAGTAGTGATATCGGTAACACTGAAGCTTTCTTT. This translates into CASSDIGNTEAFF.

This clonotype occurred once. The genes are TRBV5-1 and TRBJ2-2, with D unresolved. The ends were cut back, 1 base at V and 3 bases at J, with 10 bases in the middle. The CDR3 consists of 15 residues. Germline CDR1 is SGHRS and CDR2 is YFSETQ. The chain's CDR3 is CASSLQAWDTGELFF. Written as DNA, the CDR3 is TGCGCCAGCAGCTTGCAAGCTTGGGACACCGGGGAGCTGTTTTTT. The full variable domain, rest sourced from reference TRBV5-1 and TRBJ2-2, is KAGVTQTPRYLIKTRGQQVTLSCSPISGHRSVSWYQQTPGQGLQFLFEYFSETQRNKGNFPGRFSGRQFSNSRSEMNVSTLELGDSALYLCASSLQAWDTGELFFGEGSRLTVL.

The chain is built from TRBV20-1 and TRBJ2-3; D perhaps matches TRBD1 (6 bases). This CDR3 comprises 16 residues. CDR1 DFQATT and CDR2 SNEGSKA come from the germline V gene (reference sequence). Trimming shortened V by 1 base and J by 3 bases, and 17 bases separated the two germline ends. CDR3 protein: CSARARGGFRTDTQYF. The DNA of the CDR3 is TGCAGTGCTAGAGCCAGGGGCGGTTTCCGGACAGATACGCAGTATTTT.

The chain carries TRBV20-1 and TRBJ2-3, with D perhaps given as TRBD1 or TRBD2 (5 bases each). The germline V gene encodes CDR1 DFQATT and CDR2 SNEGSKA (reference sequence). Deletions cut 3 bases from V and 0 bases from J, with 22 bases between. The CDR3 loop spans 18 amino acids. The CDR3, as DNA: TGCAGTGCTAGCCCCCGACAGCCGGGATACCCTAGCACAGATACGCAGTATTTT. It encodes CSASPRQPGYPSTDTQYF.

The rearrangement uses TRBV6-5 and TRBJ2-5; TRBD2 is a possible D gene (7 bases). The CDR3 totals 14 residues. CDR1 is MNHEY, CDR2 SVGAGI, per germline. Trimming shortened V by 2 bases and J by 5 bases, and 12 bases separated the two germline ends. As DNA, the CDR3 is TGTGCCAGCAGTTACGGGGGGGGCCGGGAGACCCAGTACTTC. It is translated as CASSYGGGRETQYF.

Here the CDR3 reads CASKMTGDGYGYTF. The DNA for the CDR3 is TGTGCCAGCAAGATGACAGGGGACGGCTATGGCTACACCTTC. The J gene is TRBJ1-2, the V gene TRBV12-3 or TRBV12-4; 8 bases are a match to TRBD1. The V gene end was trimmed by 7 bases and the J gene end by 4 bases; junction bases not matched to a gene: 8. This CDR3 region has 14 residues.

V is TRBV5-1 and J is TRBJ1-1; D is undetermined. CDR1 SGHRS and CDR2 YFSETQ come from the germline V gene. Trimming removed 6 bases at V and 3 bases at J, with 12 bases between. The CDR3 totals 13 residues. The CDR3 DNA sequence: TGCGCCAGCACTCAAGATACTGACACTGAAGCTTTCTTT. The encoded protein is CASTQDTDTEAFF.

The chain couples TRBV2 to TRBJ1-1; no clear D. V lost 5 bases to trimming and J lost 1 base, with 8 bases between them. Germline CDR1 and CDR2: SNHLY and FYNNEI. There are 13 residues in the CDR3. CDR3 protein: CASSKTANTEAFF. CDR3 coding DNA: TGTGCCAGCAGTAAGACTGCGAACACTGAAGCTTTCTTT.

CDR3 nucleotide sequence: TGTGCCAGCAGCTTTTCGTCCGGGCCTGAAGCTTTCTTT. It encodes CASSFSSGPEAFF. J is TRBJ1-1 and V is TRBV7-9; D call uncertain. The CDR3 has 13 amino acids. V dropped 3 bases and J dropped 6 bases, with 11 bases sitting between them. Germline V CDR1 and CDR2: SEHNR, FQNEAQ (reference sequence).

The CDR3 DNA reads as TGCAGTGCTAGTTCCGGTGGCCGGCTTGATCAGCCCCAGCATTTT. The encoded protein is CSASSGGRLDQPQHF. The chain uses TRBV20-1 and TRBJ1-5; D uncertain. CDR3 length: 15 residues. CDR1 and CDR2 from the germline V gene are DFQATT and SNEGSKA (reference sequence). Trimming removed 3 bases at V and 5 bases at J, with 17 bases between.

The chain is built from TRBV5-1 and TRBJ2-1; 7 bases are shared with TRBD2. Germline trimming cut 0 bases from V and 0 bases from J; bases unmatched to any gene: 3. The CDR3 length is 16 residues. Germline CDR1 is SGHRS and CDR2 is YFSETQ. The CDR3 bases are TGCGCCAGCAGCTTGGGCAGGACTAGCTCCTACAATGAGCAGTTCTTC. Protein sequence: CASSLGRTSSYNEQFF.

J is TRBJ2-7 and V is TRBV5-1; D may be TRBD1 (7 bases). Between the trimmed V and J ends, which lost 4 bases and 2 bases, there was a span of 19 bases. The CDR3 is 16 amino acids. Germline CDR1 and CDR2: SGHRS and YFSETQ. The CDR3 coding sequence is TGCGCCAGCAGCCCGGGAGACAGGGTAAGACCCTACGAGCAGTACTTC. Translated, it gives CASSPGDRVRPYEQYF.

The chain couples TRBV18 to TRBJ1-1; D is undetermined. The CDR3 spans 13 residues. Trimming removed 8 bases from V and 1 base from J, with 11 bases in between. Germline CDR1 and CDR2: KGHSH and LQKENI. CDR3 residues: CASSPPGNTEAFF. In DNA form, the CDR3 reads TGTGCCAGCAGCCCTCCAGGGAACACTGAAGCTTTCTTT.